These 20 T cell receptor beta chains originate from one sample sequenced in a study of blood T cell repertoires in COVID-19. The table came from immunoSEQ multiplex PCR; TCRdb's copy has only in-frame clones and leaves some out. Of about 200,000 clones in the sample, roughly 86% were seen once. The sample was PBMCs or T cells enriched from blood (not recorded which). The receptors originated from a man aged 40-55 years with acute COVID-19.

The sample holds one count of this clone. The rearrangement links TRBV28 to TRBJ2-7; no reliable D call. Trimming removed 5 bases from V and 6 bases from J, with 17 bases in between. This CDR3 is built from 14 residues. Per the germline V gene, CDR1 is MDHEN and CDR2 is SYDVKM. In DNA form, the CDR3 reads TGTGCCAGCAGTATCCCCCTCAGTACACGCGAGCAGTACTTC. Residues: CASSIPLSTREQYF.

The CDR3 here is CASKQGFSNRVTYEQYF. The CDR3 coding sequence is TGCGCCAGCAAACAGGGATTCTCGAATAGGGTGACCTACGAGCAGTACTTC. V gene TRBV5-1 combines with J gene TRBJ2-7, with a possible D match to TRBD1 (6 bases). This CDR3 comprises 17 residues. Germline V gene lookup returns CDR1 SGHRS and CDR2 YFSETQ. The V end lost 6 bases, the J end lost 2 bases, and 24 bases lay between the germline ends.

The CDR3 sequence: CASGLAPGWEQFF. Here the CDR3 DNA reads TGTGCCAGTGGACTAGCGCCGGGTTGGGAGCAGTTCTTC. The rearrangement joins TRBV28 to TRBJ2-1; 9 nucleotides match TRBD2. This CDR3 is built from 13 residues. J was trimmed by 10 bases and V by 9 bases; bases with no gene match: 10. The germline V gene encodes CDR1 MDHEN and CDR2 SYDVKM.

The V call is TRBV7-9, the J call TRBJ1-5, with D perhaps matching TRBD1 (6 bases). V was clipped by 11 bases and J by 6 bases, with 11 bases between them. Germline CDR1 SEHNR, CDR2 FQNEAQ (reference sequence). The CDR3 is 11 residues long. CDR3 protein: CAEGDGQPQHF. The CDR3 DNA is TGTGCCGAGGGGGATGGTCAGCCCCAGCATTTT.

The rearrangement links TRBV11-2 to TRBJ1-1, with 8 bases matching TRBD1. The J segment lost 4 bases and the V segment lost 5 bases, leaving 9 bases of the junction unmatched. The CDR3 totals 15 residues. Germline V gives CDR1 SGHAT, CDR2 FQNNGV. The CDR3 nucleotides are TGTGCCAGCAGCCGATCGACAGGGGCTGGCACTGAAGCTTTCTTT. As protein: CASSRSTGAGTEAFF.

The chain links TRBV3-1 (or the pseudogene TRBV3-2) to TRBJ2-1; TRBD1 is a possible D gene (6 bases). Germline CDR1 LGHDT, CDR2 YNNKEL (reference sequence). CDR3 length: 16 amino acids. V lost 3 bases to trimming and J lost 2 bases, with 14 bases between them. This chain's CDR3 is CASSQWTASPYNEQFF. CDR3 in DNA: TGTGCCAGCAGCCAGTGGACAGCGAGCCCCTACAATGAGCAGTTCTTC.

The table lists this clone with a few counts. CDR3 sequence reads: CAWRKKQGGDGYTF. In DNA form, the CDR3 reads TGTGCCTGGAGGAAAAAACAGGGTGGGGATGGCTACACCTTC. This sequence joins TRBV30 and TRBJ1-2; the D gene is possibly TRBD1 (6 bases). CDR1 is GTSNPN, CDR2 SVGIG, per germline (reference sequence). V lost 3 bases to trimming and J lost 6 bases, with 17 bases between them. This CDR3 is 14 amino acids long.

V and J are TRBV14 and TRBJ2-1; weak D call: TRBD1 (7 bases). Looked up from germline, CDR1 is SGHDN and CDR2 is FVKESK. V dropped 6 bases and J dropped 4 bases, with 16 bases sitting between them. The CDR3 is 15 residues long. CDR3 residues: CASRGRGVSYNEQFF. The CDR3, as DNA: TGTGCCAGCAGGGGCAGGGGGGTTTCGTACAATGAGCAGTTCTTC. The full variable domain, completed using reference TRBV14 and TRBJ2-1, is EAGVTQFPSHSVIEKGQTVTLRCDPISGHDNLYWYRRVMGKEIKFLLHFVKESKQDESGMPNNRFLAERTGGTYSTLKVQPAELEDSGVYFCASRGRGVSYNEQFFGPGTRLTVL.

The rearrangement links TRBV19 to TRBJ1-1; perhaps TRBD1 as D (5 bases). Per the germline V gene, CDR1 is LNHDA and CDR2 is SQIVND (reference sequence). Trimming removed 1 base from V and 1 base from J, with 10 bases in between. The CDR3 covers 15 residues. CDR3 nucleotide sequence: TGTGCCAGTAGTATAGTAGGGGCAGGGAACACTGAAGCTTTCTTT. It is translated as CASSIVGAGNTEAFF.

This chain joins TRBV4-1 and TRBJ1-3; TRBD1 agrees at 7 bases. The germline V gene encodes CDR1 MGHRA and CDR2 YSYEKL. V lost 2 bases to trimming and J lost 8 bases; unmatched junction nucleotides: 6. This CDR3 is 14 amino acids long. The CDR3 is CASSQRDSDHTIYF. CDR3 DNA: TGCGCCAGCAGCCAACGGGACAGTGATCACACCATATATTTT.

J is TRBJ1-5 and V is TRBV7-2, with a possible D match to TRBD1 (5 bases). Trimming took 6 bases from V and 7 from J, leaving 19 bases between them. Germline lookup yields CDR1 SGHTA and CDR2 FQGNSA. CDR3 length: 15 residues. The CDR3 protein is CASSPPGSVGQPQHF. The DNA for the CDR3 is TGTGCCAGCAGTCCCCCAGGGTCGGTGGGCCAGCCCCAGCATTTT.

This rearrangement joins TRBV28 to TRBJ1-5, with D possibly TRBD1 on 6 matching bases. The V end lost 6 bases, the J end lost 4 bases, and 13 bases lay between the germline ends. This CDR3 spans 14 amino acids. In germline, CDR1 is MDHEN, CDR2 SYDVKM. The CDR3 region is CASSPWTVNQPQHF. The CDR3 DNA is TGTGCCAGCAGCCCCTGGACAGTAAATCAGCCCCAGCATTTT. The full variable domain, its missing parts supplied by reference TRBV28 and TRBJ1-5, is DVKVTQSSRYLVKRTGEKVFLECVQDMDHENMFWYRQDPGLGLRLIYFSYDVKMKEKGDIPEGYSVSREKKERFSLILESASTNQTSMYLCASSPWTVNQPQHFGDGTRLSIL.

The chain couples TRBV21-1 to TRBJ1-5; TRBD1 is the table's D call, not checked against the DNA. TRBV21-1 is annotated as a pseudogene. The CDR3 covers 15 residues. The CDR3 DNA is TGTGCCAGCAGCAAAGTCCAGGGTCTGGATCAGCCCCAGCATTTT. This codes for CASSKVQGLDQPQHF.

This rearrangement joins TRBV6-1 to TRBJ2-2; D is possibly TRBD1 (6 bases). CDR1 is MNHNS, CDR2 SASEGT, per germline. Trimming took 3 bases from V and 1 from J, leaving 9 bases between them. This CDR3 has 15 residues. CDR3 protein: CASSDLQGNTGELFF. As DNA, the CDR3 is TGTGCCAGCAGTGACCTACAGGGGAACACCGGGGAGCTGTTTTTT.

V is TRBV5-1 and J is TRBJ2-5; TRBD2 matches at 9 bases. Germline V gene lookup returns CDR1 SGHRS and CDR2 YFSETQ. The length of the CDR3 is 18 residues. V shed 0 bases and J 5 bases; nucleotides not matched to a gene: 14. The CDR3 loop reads CASSLVRDSGSGMETQYF. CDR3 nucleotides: TGCGCCAGCAGCTTGGTCCGGGATAGCGGGAGCGGGATGGAGACCCAGTACTTC.

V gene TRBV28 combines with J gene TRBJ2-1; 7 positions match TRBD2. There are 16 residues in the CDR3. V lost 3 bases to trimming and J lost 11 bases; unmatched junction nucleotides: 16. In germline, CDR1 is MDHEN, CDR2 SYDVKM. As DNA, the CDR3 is TGTGCCAGCAGTTTCGTTGGTGATTCCTACGGGGGGAAGCAGTTCTTC. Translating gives CASSFVGDSYGGKQFF. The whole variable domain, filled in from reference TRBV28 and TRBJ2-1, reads DVKVTQSSRYLVKRTGEKVFLECVQDMDHENMFWYRQDPGLGLRLIYFSYDVKMKEKGDIPEGYSVSREKKERFSLILESASTNQTSMYLCASSFVGDSYGGKQFFGPGTRLTVL.

CDR3 sequence reads: CASRFGTALNTEAFF. The CDR3, as DNA: TGTGCCAGCAGATTCGGAACAGCCTTGAACACTGAAGCTTTCTTT. This chain joins TRBV5-5 and TRBJ1-1, with D unresolved. V was pared by 5 bases and J by 0 bases, with 14 bases between. The CDR3 sequence is 15 residues long. CDR1 and CDR2 from the germline V gene are SGHKS and YYEKEE (reference sequence).

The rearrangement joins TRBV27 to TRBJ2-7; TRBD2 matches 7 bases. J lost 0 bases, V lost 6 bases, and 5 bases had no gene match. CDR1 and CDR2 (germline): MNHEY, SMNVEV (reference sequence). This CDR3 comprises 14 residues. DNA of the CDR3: TGTGCCAGCAGAGGTGGGGGGGACTCCTACGAGCAGTACTTC. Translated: CASRGGGDSYEQYF.

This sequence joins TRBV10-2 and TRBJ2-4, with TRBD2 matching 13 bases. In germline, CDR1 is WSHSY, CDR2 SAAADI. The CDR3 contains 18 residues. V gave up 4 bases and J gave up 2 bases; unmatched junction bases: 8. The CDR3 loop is CASSVNLLAGGPKNIQYF. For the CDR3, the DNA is TGCGCCAGCAGTGTTAACCTACTAGCGGGAGGGCCCAAAAACATTCAGTACTTC.

The CDR3 here is CASSESSVSSYNEQFF. The DNA of the CDR3 is TGCGCCAGCAGTGAGTCATCGGTAAGCTCCTACAATGAGCAGTTCTTC. V is TRBV10-1 and J is TRBJ2-1; no definite D call. V lost 0 bases to trimming and J lost 0 bases, with 9 bases between them. Germline V CDR1 and CDR2: WNHNN, SYGVQD (reference sequence). This CDR3 region has 16 residues.